What follows are 14 T cell receptor beta chains derived from one specimen sequenced in a study of Graves' ophthalmopathy and Graves' hyperthyroidism. Transcripts of RNA were the source for amplifying TCR beta CDR3 regions. First-round RT-PCR used HTBI primers; second-round multiplex PCR followed. TCRdb processed the multiplex PCR reads anew with MiXCR; each CDR3 protein has one entry. The table shows tens of thousands of distinct CDR3 sequences, with over 40% occurring only once. Sequencing was carried out using peripheral blood. These receptor sequences come from an adult man with Graves' ophthalmopathy.

This CDR3 reads CASSFIGQREETQYF. CDR3 nucleotides: TGTGCCAGCAGCTTTATAGGACAGCGGGAAGAGACCCAGTACTTC. The chain carries TRBV7-9 and TRBJ2-5, with D perhaps TRBD1 or TRBD2 (6 bases each). Germline V CDR1 and CDR2: SEHNR, FQNEAQ (reference sequence). V lost 3 bases, J lost 3 bases, and 14 bases lay in between. The CDR3 length is 15 residues.

This clonotype was observed at least ten times. This sequence joins TRBV5-1 and TRBJ2-3; tentatively, D is TRBD1 or TRBD2 (7 bases each). This CDR3 spans 16 amino acids. V was shortened by 8 bases and J by 2 bases, with 21 bases between the two germline ends. Germline CDR1 is SGHRS and CDR2 is YFSETQ. CDR3 sequence: CARGGARDRLTDTQYF. CDR3 coding DNA: TGCGCCAGGGGGGGGGCGAGGGACAGACTCACAGATACGCAGTATTTT.

This sequence joins TRBV20-1 and TRBJ1-4; D gene uncertain. CDR1 and CDR2 (germline): DFQATT, SNEGSKA (reference sequence). V was trimmed by 6 bases and J by 13 bases, leaving 12 bases between them. This CDR3 is 10 amino acids long. The CDR3 sequence: CSALPRTLFF. The CDR3 DNA is TGCAGTGCCCTACCGAGGACACTGTTTTTT.

V gene TRBV4-3 combines with J gene TRBJ2-3; 8 positions match TRBD2. V was clipped by 1 base and J by 0 bases; unmatched bases: 6. The CDR3 sequence is 17 residues long. Germline loops: CDR1 LGHNA, CDR2 YSLEER. The CDR3 sequence is CASSQVLPGGSTDTQYF. Here the CDR3 DNA reads TGCGCCAGCAGCCAAGTACTGCCGGGGGGGAGCACAGATACGCAGTATTTT.

The rearrangement links TRBV29-1 to TRBJ2-1; no definite D call. There are 12 residues in the CDR3. The V end was cut by 7 bases, the J end by 10 bases, with 17 bases between. From germline, CDR1 is SQVTM and CDR2 ANQGSEA. CDR3 bases: TGCAGCGGCAGGAAGAGTGGATCCGAGCAGTTCTTC. This codes for CSGRKSGSEQFF.

In this sample, this clonotype turned up once. The chain employs TRBV10-1 and TRBJ1-2; TRBD1 agrees at 7 bases. CDR1 and CDR2 from the germline V gene are WNHNN and SYGVQD (reference sequence). The CDR3 is made up of 12 amino acids. Trimming removed 6 bases from V and 6 bases from J; junction bases left unmatched: 4. CDR3 sequence (DNA): TGCGCCAGCAGGGCGACAGGGAATGGCTACACCTTC. The encoded protein is CASRATGNGYTF.

Details on this clonotype: The CDR3 carries no conserved terminal phenylalanine or tryptophan, so it likely arises from a read error. Because the CDR3's place on the DNA is in doubt, the DNA is left out and the CDR3 is given as listed by TCRdb. The gene calls are TRBV24-1 and TRBJ2-7; no DNA check was done on the table's D call, TRBD1. With termini counted, the CDR3 has 8 amino acids. The germline V gene encodes CDR1 KGHDR and CDR2 SFDVKD. The CDR3 spells CATSDFTR.

This clonotype came up many times. The chain carries TRBV6-1 and TRBJ1-3; no reliable D call. Germline lookup yields CDR1 MNHNS and CDR2 SASEGT. V lost 4 bases and J lost 4, with 8 bases in between. The CDR3 runs 13 residues. The CDR3 loop is CASSGGTGNTIYF. DNA for the CDR3: TGTGCCAGCAGTGGAGGAACCGGAAACACCATATATTTT.

This sequence joins TRBV7-3 and TRBJ2-2; the D gene is possibly TRBD1 (6 bases). Trimming pared 6 bases from V and 5 bases from J, leaving 10 bases between. In germline, CDR1 is SGHTA, CDR2 FQGTGA. The CDR3 extends over 13 amino acids. The CDR3 DNA sequence: TGTGCCAGCAGACCGACAGGAACCGGGGAGCTGTTTTTT. Translating gives CASRPTGTGELFF.

This clonotype was recorded at least ten times. This chain connects TRBV14 to TRBJ2-4; D is undetermined. The CDR3 is 15 amino acids. Per the germline V gene, CDR1 is SGHDN and CDR2 is FVKESK. V gave up 0 bases and J gave up 0 bases, with 6 bases separating them. The CDR3 DNA reads TGTGCCAGCAGCCAAGATGGGAAAGCCAAAAACATTCAGTACTTC. Translation gives CASSQDGKAKNIQYF.

This clonotype was seen just once. At one boundary the junction diverges from the germline segment, which might be a read error. The chain carries TRBV7-6 and TRBJ1-4, with TRBD1 identical over 7 bases. This CDR3 comprises 16 residues. Germline V gives CDR1 SGHVS, CDR2 FNYEAQ. The CDR3 DNA reads as TGTGCCAGCAGTGAATCTAGACAGGGCCGGCGCGAAAAACTGTCTTTT. Translation gives CASSESRQGRREKLSF.

This clonotype came up many times. The chain joins TRBV6-2 or TRBV6-3 to TRBJ2-7, with a weak D call TRBD2 (7 bases). Trimming took off 8 bases at V and 6 bases at J, with 20 bases between the two ends. This CDR3 is 14 amino acids long. From germline, CDR1 is MNHEY and CDR2 SVGEGT. This CDR3 reads CASDERGGAAEQYV. CDR3 in DNA: TGTGCCAGCGACGAGAGGGGGGGGGCAGCCGAGCAGTACGTC.

This chain uses TRBV20-1 with TRBJ2-5; tentatively, D is TRBD1 (6 bases). The CDR3 consists of 16 residues. V lost 0 bases, J lost 2 bases, and 16 bases lay in between. Germline V CDR1 and CDR2: DFQATT, SNEGSKA (reference sequence). Written as DNA, the CDR3 is TGCAGTGCTAGAGATTCCCACCTTGGACAGCAAGAGACCCAGTACTTC. This sequence encodes CSARDSHLGQQETQYF.

In its sample, this clonotype was seen many times. V usage is TRBV9 and J usage is TRBJ2-3; TRBD1 might be the D (6 bases). The CDR3 runs to 16 residues. V gave up 3 bases and J gave up 2 bases, with 16 bases separating them. Germline assignment: CDR1 SGDLS and CDR2 YYNGEE. The CDR3 DNA reads TGTGCCAGCAGCGCAGTTTTAACAGGGCACACAGATACGCAGTATTTT. Its translation is CASSAVLTGHTDTQYF.